This note documents a single TCR beta chain sequence. What it recognizes is unknown. This sample is part of a study of radiation and T cells in renal cell carcinoma. Study results and caveats: Top tumor clonotypes rose in blood 2 weeks post-radiation, then contracted.

CDR3 length: 15 amino acids. Germline CDR1 reads SGHRS; CDR2 reads YFSETQ. With 0 bases removed from V and 3 bases from J, the gap between germline ends came to 11 bases. The time point denotes: blood 4 weeks post-SBRT, at nephrectomy. Treatment defined: 15 Gy SBRT to primary tumor, nephrectomy 4 weeks later. Nephrectomy followed 15 Gy stereotactic body radiation by 4 weeks. Blood was sampled at baseline, 2 weeks and 4 weeks after SBRT. This renal cell carcinoma was of the clear cell type. Profiling relied on immunoSEQ multiplex PCR, and the TCRdb table lists in-frame clones only, not all of them. The data contain around 95,000 clones, around 83% of them seen just once; the ten biggest clones take up 6% to 9%.

The TCR originated in a man aged 55-75 years with renal cell carcinoma. The sequenced sample was blood, obtained from a patient whose treatment included radiotherapy and nephrectomy. This chain joins TRBV5-1 and TRBJ2-3; D possibly corresponds to TRBD1 (5 bases). The CDR3 nucleotides read TGCGCCAGCAGCTTGGGGGCCCCAGGGACAGATACGCAGTATTTT. Translating it yields CASSLGAPGTDTQYF.